The sequence of this T cell receptor (beta chain) was determined in a study of blood T cell repertoires in COVID-19. In its sample, this clone was seen once. This CDR3 is built from 15 residues. In germline, CDR1 is KGHDR, CDR2 SFDVKD. V was clipped by 3 bases and J by 5 bases; unmatched bases: 9. Sequencing used immunoSEQ multiplex PCR; TCRdb keeps in-frame clones, though not all of them. The sample consists of some 150,000 clones, about 89% of them appearing once. The specimen was peripheral blood. The chain couples TRBV24-1 to TRBJ2-7, with 7 nucleotides matching TRBD1. The clonotype was recovered from a man aged 70-80 years with acute or convalescent COVID-19. The CDR3 loop reads CATSDAVGQPDEQYF. CDR3 DNA: TGTGCCACCAGTGATGCCGTGGGACAGCCCGACGAGCAGTACTTC.